This is a list of T cell receptor beta chains from one sample in a study of cytomegalovirus exposure and HLA in healthy donors. The assay was immunoSEQ multiplex PCR, and TCRdb's table has in-frame clones only and misses some. The table shows around 170,000 clones, with 77% occurring only once. The source material was PBMCs. These receptors were taken from a man between 18 and 29 years old in good health and CMV-seronegative. The CDR3 runs from the conserved cysteine through the conserved F or W. D genes are given only for firm matches. Expanded clones get a size class; other rows say once, few or many, or leave the size out.

len	d_gene	abundance	v_gene	j_gene	CDR3aa	CDR3nt
16	-	-	TRBV2	TRBJ1-4	CASSTPPTGGGKKLFF	TGTGCCAGCAGTACTCCCCCGACAGGTGGAGGTAAAAAACTGTTTTTT
13	-	-	TRBV11-2	TRBJ1-1	CASSFGLDTEAFF	TGTGCCAGCAGCTTTGGGCTGGACACTGAAGCTTTCTTT
12	-	-	TRBV29-1	TRBJ1-2	CSVRTANYGYTF	TGCAGCGTTAGAACGGCTAACTATGGCTACACCTTC
15	TRBD1	-	TRBV4-3	TRBJ2-1	CASSQGQGIYNEQFF	TGCGCCAGCAGCCAAGGACAGGGGATTTACAATGAGCAGTTCTTC
15	-	-	TRBV19	TRBJ1-5	CATQPRQGINQPQHF	TGTGCCACCCAGCCGAGGCAGGGTATCAATCAGCCCCAGCATTTT
12	TRBD1	-	TRBV7-9	TRBJ1-2	CSSSRDRGGYTF	TGTTCCAGCAGCCGCGACAGGGGTGGCTACACCTTC
15	TRBD1	-	TRBV7-2	TRBJ2-7	CASSRRTGGSYEQYF	TGTGCCAGCAGCAGAAGGACAGGAGGCTCCTACGAGCAGTACTTC
16	-	-	TRBV5-1	TRBJ2-7	CASSSGLSRGIYEQYF	TGCGCCAGCAGCTCCGGACTGAGCAGGGGAATTTACGAGCAGTACTTC
18	TRBD1	few	TRBV13	TRBJ2-2	CASSLGQGQGLNPGELFF	TGTGCCAGCAGCTTAGGCCAGGGACAGGGGTTGAATCCGGGGGAGCTGTTTTTT
16	TRBD2	-	TRBV13	TRBJ2-2	CASSQIAGGLTGELFF	TGTGCCAGCAGTCAGATAGCGGGAGGGCTCACCGGGGAGCTGTTTTTT
13	TRBD2	-	TRBV30	TRBJ2-1	CAYERGSYNEQFF	TGTGCCTATGAGCGGGGGAGTTACAATGAGCAGTTCTTC
14	-	-	TRBV6-6	TRBJ1-5	CASSDTGTYQPQHF	TGTGCCAGCAGTGACACGGGGACTTATCAGCCCCAGCATTTT
17	-	-	TRBV4-1	TRBJ1-6	CASSRGEVGSYNSPLHF	TGCGCCAGCAGCCGCGGCGAGGTGGGCTCCTATAATTCACCCCTCCACTTT
17	-	-	TRBV10-1	TRBJ2-7	CASSGPEGRGRSYEQYF	TGCGCCAGCAGTGGACCGGAGGGGCGGGGCCGCTCCTACGAGCAGTACTTC
14	-	-	TRBV7-3	TRBJ2-3	CASSFTGITDTQYF	TGTGCCAGCAGCTTCACGGGGATCACAGATACGCAGTATTTT
12	-	-	TRBV11-2	TRBJ2-5	CASSSMRGTQYF	TGTGCCAGCAGCAGCATGCGAGGGACCCAGTACTTC
14	TRBD1	-	TRBV7-8	TRBJ2-7	CASSFRTGTYEQYF	TGTGCCAGCAGCTTCAGGACAGGGACCTACGAGCAGTACTTC
17	TRBD2	-	TRBV7-9	TRBJ2-1	CASSSLVGTSGSNEQFF	TGTGCCAGCAGCTCCCTAGTTGGGACTAGCGGGAGCAATGAGCAGTTCTTC
19	TRBD2	-	TRBV19	TRBJ2-2	CASSIGEVAGFANTGELFF	TGTGCCAGTAGTATAGGAGAGGTAGCGGGGTTCGCGAACACCGGGGAGCTGTTTTTT
15	TRBD2	-	TRBV7-2	TRBJ2-1	CASSSRLAGGHLQFF	TGTGCCAGCAGCTCAAGATTAGCGGGGGGCCACTTGCAGTTCTTC
13	-	-	TRBV2	TRBJ2-3	CASSGSPADTQYF	TGTGCCAGCAGTGGGAGTCCTGCAGATACGCAGTATTTT
13	-	-	TRBV21-1	TRBJ2-7	CASSKVFRDEQYF	TGTGCCAGCAGCAAAGTATTTAGAGACGAGCAGTACTTC
14	TRBD1	-	TRBV2	TRBJ1-1	CASSGQGENTEAFF	TGTGCCAGCAGCGGACAGGGAGAGAACACTGAAGCTTTCTTT
15	-	once	TRBV6-5	TRBJ2-3	CASSYSGQLTDTQYF	TGTGCCAGCAGTTACTCCGGACAGCTCACAGATACGCAGTATTTT
14	-	-	TRBV30	TRBJ1-6	CAWKAGQHNSPLHF	TGTGCCTGGAAGGCGGGGCAGCATAATTCACCCCTCCACTTT
15	TRBD1	-	TRBV15	TRBJ2-7	CATSSYQDRGHEQYF	TGTGCCACCAGCAGTTATCAGGACAGGGGCCACGAGCAGTACTTC